The 32 T cell receptor beta chains in this list originate from one sample, sequenced in a study of T cell changes during pregnancy in multiple sclerosis. Sequencing used immunoSEQ multiplex PCR; TCRdb keeps in-frame clones, though not all of them. Of 70,000 to 75,000 clones listed, 70% to 90% are singletons. The starting material was peripheral blood, obtained before pregnancy. The source of these receptors is a female donor with multiple sclerosis, enrolled in a pregnancy study.

This chain uses TRBV5-6 with TRBJ2-7; 13 nucleotides match TRBD2. This CDR3 comprises 18 residues. Germline V CDR1 and CDR2: SGHDT, YYEEEE. Trimming removed 1 base from V and 0 bases from J; junction bases left unmatched: 7. The CDR3 sequence: CASSLFPGTSGVSYEQYF. The CDR3, as DNA: TGTGCCAGCAGCTTGTTTCCCGGGACTAGCGGGGTCTCCTACGAGCAGTACTTC.

This chain links TRBV5-1 with TRBJ1-4; TRBD1 matches 7 bases. This CDR3 is built from 16 residues. V dropped 2 bases and J dropped 7; count of bases not matched to a gene: 11. The V gene's germline CDR1 is SGHRS and CDR2 YFSETQ. This CDR3 reads CASSFIEGARSEKLFF. In DNA form, the CDR3 reads TGCGCCAGCAGCTTTATAGAGGGGGCGCGGAGTGAAAAACTGTTTTTT.

The rearrangement joins TRBV11-2 to TRBJ2-7; TRBD1 is a possible D gene (5 bases). The CDR3 extends over 15 amino acids. In germline, CDR1 is SGHAT, CDR2 FQNNGV. V gave up 5 bases and J gave up 3 bases, with 17 bases separating them. The CDR3 region is CASSTPQGRLYEQYF. The DNA of the CDR3 is TGTGCCAGCAGCACACCTCAGGGAAGGCTCTACGAGCAGTACTTC.

The rearrangement joins TRBV7-2 to TRBJ2-3; TRBD2 is a possible D gene (6 bases). In germline, CDR1 is SGHTA, CDR2 FQGNSA. This CDR3 comprises 16 residues. With 5 bases removed from V and 4 bases from J, the gap between germline ends came to 19 bases. For the CDR3, the DNA is TGTGCCAGCAGCCCACTGGGACGGGGGTCGGCAGATACGCAGTATTTT. Translating it yields CASSPLGRGSADTQYF.

The chain joins TRBV4-1 to TRBJ2-5; no clear D gene. V dropped 1 base and J dropped 4 bases, with 10 bases sitting between them. This CDR3 contains 14 residues. Germline-derived CDR1 and CDR2 are MGHRA and YSYEKL. The CDR3 sequence is CASSQAENLETQYF. For the CDR3, the DNA is TGCGCCAGCAGCCAAGCCGAGAACCTAGAGACCCAGTACTTC.

The rearrangement links TRBV27 to TRBJ1-1; possibly TRBD1 for D (5 bases). Germline V gives CDR1 MNHEY, CDR2 SMNVEV (reference sequence). The germline V and J ends were trimmed by 4 bases and 0 bases, with 12 bases remaining between them. The CDR3 is 15 amino acids. The CDR3 region has the DNA TGTGCCAGCAGTTCCCGAGACAGATTGAACACTGAAGCTTTCTTT. It specifies CASSSRDRLNTEAFF.

The chain links TRBV6-1 to TRBJ2-5, with 13 bases matching TRBD2. J lost 5 bases, V lost 2 bases, and 2 bases had no gene match. The germline V gene encodes CDR1 MNHNS and CDR2 SASEGT. This CDR3 is built from 15 residues. This CDR3 reads CASSETSGGVETQYF. In DNA, the CDR3 is TGTGCCAGCAGTGAAACTAGCGGGGGGGTGGAGACCCAGTACTTC.

The chain carries TRBV6-5 and TRBJ1-2; TRBD1 agrees at 10 bases. The ends lost 5 bases at V and 8 bases at J; junction bases unmatched: 11. Germline V gene sequence: CDR1 MNHEY, CDR2 SVGAGI. This CDR3 comprises 15 residues. CDR3 residues: CASSGTGEEKGGYTF. Written as DNA, the CDR3 is TGTGCCAGCAGTGGGACAGGGGAAGAAAAGGGCGGCTACACCTTC.

The CDR3 here is CASSLRLAGGPKFF. The CDR3 bases are TGTGCCAGCAGTTTAAGACTAGCGGGAGGGCCGAAGTTCTTC. The chain joins TRBV28 to TRBJ2-1; 14 bases map to TRBD2. Germline CDR1 MDHEN, CDR2 SYDVKM. J was trimmed by 14 bases and V by 2 bases; bases with no gene match: 5. This CDR3 is 14 amino acids long.

The chain is built from TRBV27 and TRBJ1-2, with D tentatively TRBD1 (5 bases). Germline CDR1 is MNHEY and CDR2 is SMNVEV (reference sequence). Trimming cost V 5 bases and J 11 bases, with 21 bases left between them. The CDR3 spans 14 residues. CDR3 residues: CASSPLRTPYWYTF. The DNA for the CDR3 is TGTGCCAGCAGTCCCCTACGGACACCTTACTGGTACACCTTC.

This clone appeared a few times. This rearrangement joins TRBV6-4 to TRBJ1-1, with TRBD1 as a possible D gene (5 bases). The CDR3 consists of 14 residues. Germline values: CDR1 MRHNA, CDR2 SNTAGT. V lost 4 bases and J 0 bases, leaving 9 bases between the germline ends. CDR3 region: CASSVEGLNTEAFF. The CDR3 nucleotides are TGTGCCAGCAGTGTGGAGGGGTTGAACACTGAAGCTTTCTTT.

The V and J genes are TRBV7-9 and TRBJ2-2, with a possible D match to TRBD1 (5 bases). CDR1 SEHNR and CDR2 FQNEAQ come from the germline V gene (reference sequence). V lost 1 base and J lost 5, with 5 bases in between. The CDR3 runs 13 residues. CDR3 coding DNA: TGTGCCAGCAGCTTAGAGGGGACCGGGGAGCTGTTTTTT. Protein: CASSLEGTGELFF.

The rearrangement joins TRBV9 to TRBJ2-3; TRBD2 aligns across 9 bases. The CDR3 runs 20 residues. The V segment lost 3 bases and the J segment 4 bases; nucleotides outside the gene matches: 21. Per germline, CDR1 SGDLS and CDR2 YYNGEE. The CDR3 nucleotides are TGTGCCAGCAGCGATCAGACAACTAGCGGGCAACCCCTAGGGGCAGATACGCAGTATTTT. Its protein is CASSDQTTSGQPLGADTQYF.

J is TRBJ2-6 and V is TRBV19, with D perhaps matching TRBD1 (6 bases). Germline CDR1 and CDR2: LNHDA and SQIVND (reference sequence). The length of the CDR3 is 16 residues. Trimming took off 5 bases at V and 0 bases at J, with 11 bases between the two ends. CDR3 nucleotide sequence: TGTGCCAGTAGTGTCCAGGGACACTCTGGGGCCAACGTCCTGACTTTC. It specifies CASSVQGHSGANVLTF.

V and J are TRBV7-9 and TRBJ2-2; TRBD2 agrees at 7 bases. CDR3 length equals 17 residues. After removal of 4 bases from V and 7 bases from J, the junction contained 15 bases not matched to a gene. The germline V gene encodes CDR1 SEHNR and CDR2 FQNEAQ (reference sequence). DNA for the CDR3: TGTGCCAGCAGCTCTCCCTCTGGGAGGGGTCCTGACGGGGAGCTGTTTTTT. Translating it yields CASSSPSGRGPDGELFF. Based on the CDR3 plus reference TRBV7-9 and TRBJ2-2, the full variable domain is DTGVSQNPRHKITKRGQNVTFRCDPISEHNRLYWYRQTLGQGPEFLTYFQNEAQLEKSRLLSDRFSAERPKGSFSTLEIQRTEQGDSAMYLCASSSPSGRGPDGELFFGEGSRLTVL.

This clone was seen more than once but under ten times. DNA for the CDR3: TGTGCCAGTAGTTCTCACGACAGACCCTATGGCTACACCTTC. Translating gives CASSSHDRPYGYTF. This chain uses TRBV19 with TRBJ1-2; D might be TRBD1 (5 bases). The CDR3 is made up of 14 amino acids. Germline V gives CDR1 LNHDA, CDR2 SQIVND (reference sequence). V lost 5 bases and J 4 bases, leaving 14 bases between the germline ends.

This clone was seen once. The chain has TRBV11-2 and TRBJ2-1; 7 positions agree with TRBD2. In germline, CDR1 is SGHAT, CDR2 FQNNGV. V was pared by 5 bases and J by 7 bases, with 14 bases of the junction left unmatched. CDR3 length: 16 residues. DNA of the CDR3: TGTGCCAGCAGCCCCCGGGGTCGGGGACTACTAAATGAGCAGTTCTTC. It yields the protein CASSPRGRGLLNEQFF.

V usage is TRBV5-1 and J usage is TRBJ2-7; 8 nucleotides agree with TRBD2. CDR3 length equals 12 residues. V was clipped by 3 bases and J by 4 bases; unmatched bases: 0. Germline lookup yields CDR1 SGHRS and CDR2 YFSETQ. Here the CDR3 DNA reads TGCGCCAGCAGCTCTAGCGGGTACGAGCAGTACTTC. As protein: CASSSSGYEQYF.

V is TRBV7-9 and J is TRBJ1-5; 12 bases agree with TRBD1. The germline CDR1 and CDR2 sequences are SEHNR and FQNEAQ (reference sequence). This CDR3 has 15 amino acids. The ends lost 4 bases at V and 7 bases at J; junction bases unmatched: 5. CDR3 DNA sequence: TGTGCCAGCAGCTCCGGGACAGGGGGCCGACAGCCCCAGCATTTT. Encoded protein: CASSSGTGGRQPQHF.

In DNA form, the CDR3 reads TGTGCCACCAGCAGAGATCGTTCAGGGGGCAATCAGCCCCAGCATTTT. This gives the protein CATSRDRSGGNQPQHF. The chain combines TRBV15 with TRBJ1-5; tentative D call: TRBD1 (6 bases). V gave up 0 bases and J gave up 2 bases, with 11 bases separating them. The CDR3 runs to 16 residues. Germline V gene sequence: CDR1 LNHNV, CDR2 YYDKDF (reference sequence).

The chain couples TRBV5-1 to TRBJ2-7, with 8 bases matching TRBD1. The CDR3 consists of 14 residues. Germline V gene sequence: CDR1 SGHRS, CDR2 YFSETQ. J gave up 7 bases and V 1 base, and 7 bases lay outside the gene matches. As DNA, the CDR3 is TGCGCCAGCAGCTTGAGGCAGGGGGCTGGAGAGCAGTACTTC. Translating it yields CASSLRQGAGEQYF.

This chain uses TRBV5-1 with TRBJ2-1; maybe TRBD2 (6 bases). CDR1 SGHRS and CDR2 YFSETQ come from the germline V gene. The CDR3 spans 14 residues. Trimming removed 5 bases at V and 3 bases at J, with 12 bases between. CDR3 amino acids: CASREGRLYNEQFF. The CDR3 DNA reads TGCGCCAGCAGGGAGGGGCGTCTCTACAATGAGCAGTTCTTC.

The genes are TRBV11-1 and TRBJ2-7; 10 bases agree with TRBD2. V shed 0 bases and J 2 bases; nucleotides not matched to a gene: 10. The CDR3 extends over 18 amino acids. Germline loops: CDR1 SGHAT, CDR2 FQDESV (reference sequence). CDR3 in amino acids: CASSLAKPGLARTYEQYF. CDR3 DNA: TGTGCCAGCAGCTTAGCGAAACCGGGACTAGCGCGCACCTACGAGCAGTACTTC.

The chain employs TRBV7-6 and TRBJ2-1; perhaps TRBD2 as D (5 bases). CDR1 SGHVS and CDR2 FNYEAQ come from the germline V gene. The CDR3 length is 14 residues. The germline V and J ends were trimmed by 0 bases and 4 bases, with 7 bases remaining between them. CDR3 sequence: CASSLAGDYNEQFF. The CDR3 DNA is TGTGCCAGCAGCTTAGCGGGAGATTACAATGAGCAGTTCTTC.

The chain couples TRBV18 to TRBJ2-2; TRBD2 might be the D (5 bases). The CDR3 extends over 15 amino acids. The germline V gene has CDR1 KGHSH and CDR2 LQKENI. V shed 3 bases and J shed 2 bases, with 10 bases lying between them. The CDR3 region is CASSPYGENTGELFF. The CDR3 region has the DNA TGTGCCAGCTCACCGTACGGGGAAAACACCGGGGAGCTGTTTTTT.

This clone was found a few times. This chain joins TRBV6-4 and TRBJ1-6, with D possibly matching TRBD1 (5 bases). The CDR3 totals 14 residues. Trimming pared 0 bases from V and 5 bases from J, leaving 5 bases between. Germline CDR1 reads MRHNA; CDR2 reads SNTAGT. In DNA form, the CDR3 reads TGTGCCAGCAGTGACTCGACAGATAATTCACCCCTCCACTTT. Encoded protein: CASSDSTDNSPLHF.

The chain combines TRBV27 with TRBJ1-2; 8 positions agree with TRBD1. The ends lost 0 bases at V and 7 bases at J; junction bases unmatched: 7. CDR1 and CDR2 (germline): MNHEY, SMNVEV (reference sequence). There are 15 residues in the CDR3. CDR3 sequence (DNA): TGTGCCAGCAGTTTATCGTGGGACAGGCTTGGTGGCTACACCTTC. The encoded protein is CASSLSWDRLGGYTF.

The rearrangement links TRBV5-6 to TRBJ2-7; 7 nucleotides match TRBD2. J gave up 1 base and V 4 bases, and 5 bases lay outside the gene matches. The germline gives CDR1 SGHDT, CDR2 YYEEEE. CDR3 length: 14 residues. CDR3 nucleotide sequence: TGTGCCAGCAGCCTAACCGGGAGGTCCTACGAGCAGTACTTC. Protein product: CASSLTGRSYEQYF.

The CDR3 protein is CASSLGQGSRGYTF. The CDR3 nucleotides are TGTGCCAGCAGCCTGGGACAGGGTAGTAGGGGCTACACCTTC. This sequence joins TRBV6-6 and TRBJ1-2; the match to TRBD1 covers 9 bases. The length of the CDR3 is 14 residues. J gave up 8 bases and V 6 bases, and 10 bases lay outside the gene matches. The V gene's germline CDR1 is MNHNY and CDR2 SVGAGI (reference sequence).

The V call is TRBV9, the J call TRBJ1-4; D call uncertain. V gave up 7 bases and J gave up 0 bases, with 16 bases separating them. This CDR3 region has 16 residues. Per germline, CDR1 SGDLS and CDR2 YYNGEE. The CDR3 region has the DNA TGTGCCAGCGCCGCAGGAGGAGGGCCAACTAATGAAAAACTGTTTTTT. Its protein is CASAAGGGPTNEKLFF.

The chain links TRBV7-3 to TRBJ2-1, with D perhaps matching TRBD2 (6 bases). The germline gives CDR1 SGHTA, CDR2 FQGTGA. V gave up 5 bases and J gave up 7 bases, with 9 bases separating them. This CDR3 contains 12 residues. CDR3 bases: TGTGCCAGCAGCCCGGGGACTAATGAGCAGTTCTTC. This codes for CASSPGTNEQFF.

The rearrangement uses TRBV25-1 and TRBJ1-1; 8 nucleotides line up with TRBD1. J gave up 6 bases and V 1 base, and 10 bases lay outside the gene matches. This CDR3 region has 16 residues. In germline, CDR1 is MGHDK, CDR2 SYGVNS. DNA for the CDR3: TGTGCCAGCAGTGAATCAGGAACAGGGGGAAAAGCTGAAGCTTTCTTT. Translating it yields CASSESGTGGKAEAFF.